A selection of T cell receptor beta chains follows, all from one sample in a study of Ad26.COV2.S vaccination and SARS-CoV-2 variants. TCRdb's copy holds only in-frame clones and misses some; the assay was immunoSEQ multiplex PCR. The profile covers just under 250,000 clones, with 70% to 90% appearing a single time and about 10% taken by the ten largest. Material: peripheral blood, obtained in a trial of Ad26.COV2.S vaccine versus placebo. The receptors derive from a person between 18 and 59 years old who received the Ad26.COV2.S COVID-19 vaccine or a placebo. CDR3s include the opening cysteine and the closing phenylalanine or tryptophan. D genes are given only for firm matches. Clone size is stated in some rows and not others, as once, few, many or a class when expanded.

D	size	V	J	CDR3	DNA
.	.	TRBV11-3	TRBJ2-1	CASSLGRGSYNEQFF	TGTGCCAGCAGCTTAGGGAGGGGTTCCTACAATGAGCAGTTCTTC
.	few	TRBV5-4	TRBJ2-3	CASSLAQITDTQYF	TGTGCCAGCAGCTTGGCACAGATCACAGATACGCAGTATTTT
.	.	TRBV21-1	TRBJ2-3	CASSKNWGASTDTQYF	TGTGCCAGCAGCAAAAACTGGGGTGCATCCACAGATACGCAGTATTTT
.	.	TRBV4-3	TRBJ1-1	CASSQQGFTEAFF	TGCGCCAGCAGCCAACAGGGTTTCACTGAAGCTTTCTTT
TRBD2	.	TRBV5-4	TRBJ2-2	CASSGGRTGELFF	TGTGCCTCTAGCGGGGGACGCACCGGGGAGCTGTTTTTT
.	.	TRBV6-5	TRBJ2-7	CASNPAGTPNYEQYF	TGTGCCAGCAACCCCGCCGGGACTCCGAACTACGAGCAGTACTTC
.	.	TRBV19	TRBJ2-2	CASSTDTITGELFF	TGTGCCAGTAGTACTGACACCATTACCGGGGAGCTGTTTTTT
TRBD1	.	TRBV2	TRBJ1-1	CASSPSGRGGSTEAFF	TGTGCCAGCAGCCCCAGCGGCAGGGGGGGGAGCACTGAAGCTTTCTTT
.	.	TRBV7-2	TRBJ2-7	CASSLSPSYEQYF	TGTGCCAGCAGCTTATCACCTTCCTACGAGCAGTACTTC
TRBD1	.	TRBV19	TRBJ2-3	CASMAGQGAHQADTQYF	TGTGCCAGTATGGCGGGACAGGGGGCCCATCAGGCAGATACGCAGTATTTT
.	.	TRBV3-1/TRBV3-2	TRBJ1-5	CASSQGGSNQPQHF	TGTGCCAGCAGCCAAGGGGGTAGCAATCAGCCCCAGCATTTT
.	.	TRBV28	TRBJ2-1	CASSKVGEQFF	TGTGCCAGCTCCAAGGTGGGGGAGCAGTTCTTC
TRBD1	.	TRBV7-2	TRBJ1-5	CASSFRQGETPQHF	TGTGCCAGCAGCTTCAGACAGGGGGAAACGCCCCAGCATTTT
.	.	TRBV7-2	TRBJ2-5	CASSDARGPETQYF	TGTGCCAGCAGCGACGCAAGAGGGCCGGAGACCCAGTACTTC
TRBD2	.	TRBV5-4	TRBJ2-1	CASSPASGGYNEQFF	TGTGCCAGCAGCCCGGCTAGCGGGGGTTACAATGAGCAGTTCTTC
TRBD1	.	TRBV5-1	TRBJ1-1	CASRGGGKGNTEAFF	TGCGCCAGCAGAGGAGGGGGCAAGGGGAACACTGAAGCTTTCTTT
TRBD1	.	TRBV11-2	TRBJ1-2	CASSSQGAYGYTF	TGTGCCAGCAGCTCCCAGGGGGCCTATGGCTACACCTTC
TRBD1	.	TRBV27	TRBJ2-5	CASSLLPAGGIGTQYF	TGTGCCAGCAGTTTACTCCCGGCAGGGGGCATTGGGACCCAGTACTTC
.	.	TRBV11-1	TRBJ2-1	CASSPEPYNEQFF	TGTGCCAGCAGTCCCGAACCTTACAATGAGCAGTTCTTC
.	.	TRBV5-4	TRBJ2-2	CASSPDRHTGELFF	TGTGCCAGCAGCCCTGACAGACACACCGGGGAGCTGTTTTTT
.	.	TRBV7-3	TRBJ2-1	CASSLSLDKQVTGWFF	TGTGCCAGCAGCTTAAGTCTCGATAAACAGGTCACCGGTTGGTTCTTC
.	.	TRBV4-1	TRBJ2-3	CASSQAELAFTDTQYF	TGCGCCAGCAGCCAAGCAGAACTAGCCTTCACAGATACGCAGTATTTT
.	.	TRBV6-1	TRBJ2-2	CASSDRVMNTGELFF	TGTGCCAGCAGTGACAGGGTCATGAACACCGGGGAGCTGTTTTTT
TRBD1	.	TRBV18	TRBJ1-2	CASSPPWSQGVGYGYTF	TGTGCCAGCTCACCACCGTGGTCACAGGGGGTTGGCTATGGCTACACCTTC
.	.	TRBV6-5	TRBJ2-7	CASSYSSARGPYEQYF	TGTGCCAGCAGTTACTCGAGTGCCCGCGGGCCCTACGAGCAGTACTTC
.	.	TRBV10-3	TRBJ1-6	CAISADSSYNSPLHF	TGTGCCATCAGCGCGGACAGCTCCTATAATTCACCCCTCCACTTT
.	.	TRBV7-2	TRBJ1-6	CASSLLVGKYSPLHF	TGTGCCAGCAGCTTATTGGTGGGAAAGTACTCACCCCTCCACTTT
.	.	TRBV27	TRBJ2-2	CASSPRTNPNTGELFF	TGTGCCAGCAGTCCCAGGACTAACCCTAACACCGGGGAGCTGTTTTTT
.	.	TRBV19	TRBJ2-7	CASSKSSALPYEQYF	TGTGCCAGTAGTAAGTCGAGCGCCCTTCCTTACGAGCAGTACTTC
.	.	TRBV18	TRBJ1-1	CASSPDPNTEAFF	TGTGCCAGCTCACCAGATCCGAACACTGAAGCTTTCTTT
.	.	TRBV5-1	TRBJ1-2	CASSLDGNYGYTF	TGCGCCAGCAGTTTAGACGGAAACTATGGCTACACCTTC
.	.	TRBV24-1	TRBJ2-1	CATSDLVSSYNEQFF	TGTGCCACCAGTGACCTGGTAAGCTCCTACAATGAGCAGTTCTTC
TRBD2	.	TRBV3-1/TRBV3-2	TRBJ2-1	CASSRTSGTGGVWGNEQFF	TGTGCCAGCAGCCGGACTAGCGGGACCGGGGGGGTCTGGGGCAATGAGCAGTTCTTC
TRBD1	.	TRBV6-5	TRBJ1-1	CASSYSSTGGDTEAFF	TGTGCCAGCAGTTACTCATCAACAGGGGGGGACACTGAAGCTTTCTTT
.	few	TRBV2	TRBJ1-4	CASSRQVPGSNEKLFF	TGTGCCAGCAGTCGACAGGTCCCAGGGTCTAATGAAAAACTGTTTTTT
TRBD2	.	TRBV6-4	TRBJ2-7	CASSVGTSGGSGEQYF	TGTGCCAGCAGTGTCGGGACTAGCGGGGGCTCGGGGGAGCAGTACTTC
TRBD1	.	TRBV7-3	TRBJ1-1	CASSLQGGDTEAFF	TGTGCCAGCAGCCTCCAGGGGGGAGACACTGAAGCTTTCTTT
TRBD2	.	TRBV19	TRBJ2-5	CASSIRLAGVLETQYF	TGTGCCAGTAGTATTAGGCTAGCGGGAGTTCTCGAGACCCAGTACTTC
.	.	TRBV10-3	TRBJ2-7	CAISGRLSYEQYF	TGTGCCATCAGTGGGCGACTGTCCTACGAGCAGTACTTC
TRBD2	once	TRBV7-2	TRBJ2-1	CASSRGHGGDTYNEQFF	TGTGCCAGCAGCCGCGGTCATGGGGGGGATACCTACAATGAGCAGTTCTTC
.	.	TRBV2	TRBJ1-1	CASSVDGQNTEAFF	TGTGCCAGCAGTGTGGACGGGCAGAACACTGAAGCTTTCTTT